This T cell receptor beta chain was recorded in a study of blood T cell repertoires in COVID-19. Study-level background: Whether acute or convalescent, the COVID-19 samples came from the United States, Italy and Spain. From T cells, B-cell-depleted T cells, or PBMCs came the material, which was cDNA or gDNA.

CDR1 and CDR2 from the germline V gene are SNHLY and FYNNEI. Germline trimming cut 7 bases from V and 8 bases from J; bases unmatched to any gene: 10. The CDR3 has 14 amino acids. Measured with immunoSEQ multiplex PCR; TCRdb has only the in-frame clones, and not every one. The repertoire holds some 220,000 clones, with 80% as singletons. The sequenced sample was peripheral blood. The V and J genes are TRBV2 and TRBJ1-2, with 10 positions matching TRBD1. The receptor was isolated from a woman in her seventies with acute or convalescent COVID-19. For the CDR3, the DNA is TGTGCCAGCACCTCGGGGACAGGGGCACTCGGCTACACCTTC. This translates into CASTSGTGALGYTF.